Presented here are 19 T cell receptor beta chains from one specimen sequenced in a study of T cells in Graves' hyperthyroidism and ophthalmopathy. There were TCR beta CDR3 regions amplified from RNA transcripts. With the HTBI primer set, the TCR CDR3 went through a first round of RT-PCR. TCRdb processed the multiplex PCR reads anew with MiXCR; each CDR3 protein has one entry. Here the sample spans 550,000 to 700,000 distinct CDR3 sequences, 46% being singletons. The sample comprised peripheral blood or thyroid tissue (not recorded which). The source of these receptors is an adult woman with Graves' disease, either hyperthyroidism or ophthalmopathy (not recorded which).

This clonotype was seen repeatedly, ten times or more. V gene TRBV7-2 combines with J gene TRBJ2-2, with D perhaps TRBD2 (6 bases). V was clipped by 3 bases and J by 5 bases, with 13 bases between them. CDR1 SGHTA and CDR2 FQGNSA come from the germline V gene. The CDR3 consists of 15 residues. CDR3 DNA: TGTGCCAGCAGCTTGGTTAGCGGTCAAACCGGGGAGCTGTTTTTT. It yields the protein CASSLVSGQTGELFF.

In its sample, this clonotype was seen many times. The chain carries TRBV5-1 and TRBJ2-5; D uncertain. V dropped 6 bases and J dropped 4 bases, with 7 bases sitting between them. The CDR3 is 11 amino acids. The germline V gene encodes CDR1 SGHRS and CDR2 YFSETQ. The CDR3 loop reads CASTIGETQYF. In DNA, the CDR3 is TGCGCCAGCACGATAGGAGAGACCCAGTACTTC.

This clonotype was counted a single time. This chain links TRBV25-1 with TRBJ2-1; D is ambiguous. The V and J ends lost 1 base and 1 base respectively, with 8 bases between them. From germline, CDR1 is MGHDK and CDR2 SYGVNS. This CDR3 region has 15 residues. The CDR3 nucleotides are TGTGCCAGCAGTGAATTGGGTGGATCCTACAATGAGCAGTTCTTC. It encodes CASSELGGSYNEQFF.

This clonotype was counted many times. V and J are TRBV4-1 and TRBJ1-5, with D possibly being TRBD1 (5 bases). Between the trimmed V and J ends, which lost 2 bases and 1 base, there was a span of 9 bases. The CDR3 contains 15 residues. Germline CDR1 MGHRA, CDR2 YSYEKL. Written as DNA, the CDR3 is TGCGCCAGCAGCCAACGTTGGGGCAGCAATCAGCCCCAGCATTTT. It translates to CASSQRWGSNQPQHF.

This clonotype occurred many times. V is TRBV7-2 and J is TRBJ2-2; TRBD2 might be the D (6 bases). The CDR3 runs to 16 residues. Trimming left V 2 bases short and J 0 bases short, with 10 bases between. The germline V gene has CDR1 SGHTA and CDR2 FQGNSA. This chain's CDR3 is CASSLMAGSNTGELFF. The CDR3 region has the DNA TGTGCCAGCAGCTTAATGGCGGGATCGAACACCGGGGAGCTGTTTTTT.

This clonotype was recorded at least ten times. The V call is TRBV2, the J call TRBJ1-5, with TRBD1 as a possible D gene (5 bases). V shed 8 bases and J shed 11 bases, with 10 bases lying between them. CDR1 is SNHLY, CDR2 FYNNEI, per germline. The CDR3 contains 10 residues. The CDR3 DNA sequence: TGTGCCAGCGGGGGGAGCACCCAGCATTTT. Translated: CASGGSTQHF.

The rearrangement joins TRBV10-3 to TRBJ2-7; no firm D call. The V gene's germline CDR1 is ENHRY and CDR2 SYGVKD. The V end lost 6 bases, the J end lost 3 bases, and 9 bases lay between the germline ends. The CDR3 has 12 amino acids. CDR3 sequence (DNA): TGTGCCATCAGGAAGACCGGCTACGAGCAGTACTTC. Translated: CAIRKTGYEQYF.

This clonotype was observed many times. Here the CDR3 DNA reads TGTGCCAGCAGCGATGACATCTACGAGCAGTACTTC. Translating it yields CASSDDIYEQYF. The chain has TRBV7-6 and TRBJ2-7; D remains unclear. The CDR3 runs to 12 residues. Per the germline V gene, CDR1 is SGHVS and CDR2 is FNYEAQ. V was shortened by 5 bases and J by 3 bases, with 8 bases between the two germline ends.

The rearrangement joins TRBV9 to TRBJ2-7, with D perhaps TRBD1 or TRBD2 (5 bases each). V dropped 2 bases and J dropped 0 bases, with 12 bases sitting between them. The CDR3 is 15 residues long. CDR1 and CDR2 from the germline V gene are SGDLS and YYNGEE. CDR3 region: CASSVGTSSSYEQYF. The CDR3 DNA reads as TGTGCCAGCAGCGTCGGGACGTCGAGCTCCTACGAGCAGTACTTC.

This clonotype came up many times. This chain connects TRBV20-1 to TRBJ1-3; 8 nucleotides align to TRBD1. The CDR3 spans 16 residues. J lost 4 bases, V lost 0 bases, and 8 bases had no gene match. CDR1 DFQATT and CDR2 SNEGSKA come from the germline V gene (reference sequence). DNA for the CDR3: TGCAGTGCTAGAGATTGGCGGACAGGGCACGGAAACACCATATATTTT. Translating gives CSARDWRTGHGNTIYF.

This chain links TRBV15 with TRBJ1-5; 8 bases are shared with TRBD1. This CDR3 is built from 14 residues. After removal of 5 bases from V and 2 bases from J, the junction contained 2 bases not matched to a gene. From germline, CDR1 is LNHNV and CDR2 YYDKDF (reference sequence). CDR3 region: CATSPTGGNQPQHF. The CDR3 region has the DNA TGTGCCACCAGCCCGACAGGGGGCAATCAGCCCCAGCATTTT.

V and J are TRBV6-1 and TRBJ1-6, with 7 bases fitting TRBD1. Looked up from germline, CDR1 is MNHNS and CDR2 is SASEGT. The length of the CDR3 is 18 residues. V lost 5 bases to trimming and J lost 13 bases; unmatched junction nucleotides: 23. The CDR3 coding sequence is TGTGCCAGCAGTCAAAGGACAGGCGCTATAATAGAATTTTCGCCCCTCCACTTT. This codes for CASSQRTGAIIEFSPLHF.

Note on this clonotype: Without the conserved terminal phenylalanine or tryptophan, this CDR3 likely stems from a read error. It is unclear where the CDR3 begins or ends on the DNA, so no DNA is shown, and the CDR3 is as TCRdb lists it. The CDR3 loop reads CSATDSLNT. V usage is TRBV20-1 and J usage is TRBJ2-6; the tabulated D call, TRBD1, remains unverified against the DNA. In germline, CDR1 is DFQATT, CDR2 SNEGSKA (reference sequence). A total of 9 residues make up the CDR3, ends included.

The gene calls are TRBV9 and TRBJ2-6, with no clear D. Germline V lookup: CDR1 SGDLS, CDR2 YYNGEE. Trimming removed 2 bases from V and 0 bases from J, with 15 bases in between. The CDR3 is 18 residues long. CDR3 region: CASSVGTVPSSGANVLTF. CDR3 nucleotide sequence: TGTGCCAGCAGCGTCGGTACAGTGCCTTCCTCTGGGGCCAACGTCCTGACTTTC.

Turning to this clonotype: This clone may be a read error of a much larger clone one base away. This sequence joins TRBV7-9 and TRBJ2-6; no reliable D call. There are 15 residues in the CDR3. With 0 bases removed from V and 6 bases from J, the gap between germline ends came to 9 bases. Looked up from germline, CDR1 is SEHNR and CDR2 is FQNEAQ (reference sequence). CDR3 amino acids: CASSLAGKKANVLTF. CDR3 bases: TGTGCCAGCAGCTTAGCGGGGAAAAAGGCCAACGTCCTGACTTTC. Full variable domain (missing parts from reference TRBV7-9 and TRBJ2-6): DTGVSQNPRHKITKRGQNVTFRCDPISEHNRLYWYRQTLGQGPEFLTYFQNEAQLEKSRLLSDRFSAERPKGSFSTLEIQRTEQGDSAMYLCASSLAGKKANVLTFGAGSRLTVL.

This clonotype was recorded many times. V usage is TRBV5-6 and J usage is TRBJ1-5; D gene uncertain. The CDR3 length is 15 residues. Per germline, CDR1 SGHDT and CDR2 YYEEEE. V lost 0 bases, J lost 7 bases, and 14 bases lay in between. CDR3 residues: CASSLGVVSGQPQHF. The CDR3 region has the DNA TGTGCCAGCAGCTTGGGCGTAGTCTCGGGGCAGCCCCAGCATTTT.

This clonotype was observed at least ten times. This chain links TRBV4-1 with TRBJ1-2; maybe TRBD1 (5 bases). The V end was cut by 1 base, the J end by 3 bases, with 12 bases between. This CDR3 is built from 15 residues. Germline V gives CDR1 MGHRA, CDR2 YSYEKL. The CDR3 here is CASSQGDFLHYGYTF. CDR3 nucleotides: TGCGCCAGCAGCCAAGGGGACTTTCTGCACTATGGCTACACCTTC.

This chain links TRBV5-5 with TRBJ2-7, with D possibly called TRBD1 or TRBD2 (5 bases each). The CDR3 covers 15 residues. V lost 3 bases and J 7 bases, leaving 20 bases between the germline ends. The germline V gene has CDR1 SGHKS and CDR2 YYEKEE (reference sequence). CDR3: CASSWGTRGTGEQYF. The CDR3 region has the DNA TGTGCCAGCAGCTGGGGGACCCGAGGCACCGGGGAGCAGTACTTC.

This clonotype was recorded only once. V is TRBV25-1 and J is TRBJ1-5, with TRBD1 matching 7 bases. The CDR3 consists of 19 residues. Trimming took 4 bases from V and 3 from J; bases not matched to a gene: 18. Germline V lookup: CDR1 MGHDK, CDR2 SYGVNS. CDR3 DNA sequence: TGTGCCAGCAGTGCTTCTACAGGGGATGCAGTAAGTGTCAATCAGCCCCAGCATTTT. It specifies CASSASTGDAVSVNQPQHF. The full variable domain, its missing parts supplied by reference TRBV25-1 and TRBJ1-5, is EADIYQTPRYLVIGTGKKITLECSQTMGHDKMYWYQQDPGMELHLIHYSYGVNSTEKGDLSSESTVSRIRTEHFPLTLESARPSHTSQYLCASSASTGDAVSVNQPQHFGDGTRLSIL.